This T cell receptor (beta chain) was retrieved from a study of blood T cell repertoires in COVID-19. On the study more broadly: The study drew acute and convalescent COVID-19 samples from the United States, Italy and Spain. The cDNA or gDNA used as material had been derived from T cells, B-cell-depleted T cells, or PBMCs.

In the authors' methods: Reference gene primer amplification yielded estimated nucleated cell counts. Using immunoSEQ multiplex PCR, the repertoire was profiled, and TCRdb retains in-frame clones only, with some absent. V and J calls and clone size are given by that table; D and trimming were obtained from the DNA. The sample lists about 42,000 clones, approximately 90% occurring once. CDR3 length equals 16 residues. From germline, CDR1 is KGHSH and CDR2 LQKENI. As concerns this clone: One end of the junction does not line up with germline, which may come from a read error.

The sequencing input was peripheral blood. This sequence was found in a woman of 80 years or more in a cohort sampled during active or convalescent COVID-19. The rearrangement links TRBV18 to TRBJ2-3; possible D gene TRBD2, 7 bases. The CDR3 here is CASSPIQGGSRDTQYF. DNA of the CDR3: TGTGCCAGCTCACCGATACAGGGAGGGAGCAGAGATACGCAGTATTTT.